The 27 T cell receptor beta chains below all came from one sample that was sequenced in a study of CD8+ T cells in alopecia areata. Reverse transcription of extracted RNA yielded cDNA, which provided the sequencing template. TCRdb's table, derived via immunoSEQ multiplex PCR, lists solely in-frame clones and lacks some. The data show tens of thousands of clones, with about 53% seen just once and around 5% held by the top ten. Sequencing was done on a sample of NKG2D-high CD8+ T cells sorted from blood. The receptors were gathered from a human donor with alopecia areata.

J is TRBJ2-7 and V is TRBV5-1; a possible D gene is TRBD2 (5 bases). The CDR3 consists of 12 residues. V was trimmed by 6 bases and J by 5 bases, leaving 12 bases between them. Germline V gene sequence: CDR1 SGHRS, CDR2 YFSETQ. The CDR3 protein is CASTGMADEQYF. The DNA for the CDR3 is TGCGCCAGCACCGGGATGGCGGACGAGCAGTACTTC.

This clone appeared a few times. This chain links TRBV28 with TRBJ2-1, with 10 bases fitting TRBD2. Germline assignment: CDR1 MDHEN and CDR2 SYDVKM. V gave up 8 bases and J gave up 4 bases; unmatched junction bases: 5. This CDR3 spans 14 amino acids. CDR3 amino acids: CASGTSESYNEQFF. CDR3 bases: TGTGCCAGCGGGACTAGCGAGAGTTACAATGAGCAGTTCTTC.

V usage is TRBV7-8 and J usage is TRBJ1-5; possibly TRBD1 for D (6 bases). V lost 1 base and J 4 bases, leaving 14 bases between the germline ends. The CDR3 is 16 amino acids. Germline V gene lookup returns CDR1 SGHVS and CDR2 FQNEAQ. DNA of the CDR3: TGTGCCAGCAGCTTAGGGGGCAGGGGAGGAAATCAGCCCCAGCATTTT. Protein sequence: CASSLGGRGGNQPQHF.

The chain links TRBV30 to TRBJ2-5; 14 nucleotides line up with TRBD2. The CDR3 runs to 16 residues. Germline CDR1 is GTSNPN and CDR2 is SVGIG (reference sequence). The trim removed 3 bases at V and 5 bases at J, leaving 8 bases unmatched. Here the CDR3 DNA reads TGTGCCTGGAGCGGACTAGCGGGAGGTTATGCCGAGACCCAGTACTTC. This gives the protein CAWSGLAGGYAETQYF.

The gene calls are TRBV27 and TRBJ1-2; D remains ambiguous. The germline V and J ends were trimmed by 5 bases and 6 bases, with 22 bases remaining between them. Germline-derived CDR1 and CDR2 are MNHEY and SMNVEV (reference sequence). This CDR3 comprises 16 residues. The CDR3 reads CASSLTPAHVLDGYTF. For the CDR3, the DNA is TGTGCCAGCAGTCTAACCCCAGCCCATGTCTTGGATGGCTACACCTTC.

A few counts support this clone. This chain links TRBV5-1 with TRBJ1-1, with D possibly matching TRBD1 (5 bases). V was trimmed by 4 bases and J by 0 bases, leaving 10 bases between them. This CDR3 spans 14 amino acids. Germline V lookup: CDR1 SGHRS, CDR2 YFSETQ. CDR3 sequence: CASSAAGLNTEAFF. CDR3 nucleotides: TGCGCCAGCAGCGCTGCAGGGTTGAACACTGAAGCTTTCTTT.

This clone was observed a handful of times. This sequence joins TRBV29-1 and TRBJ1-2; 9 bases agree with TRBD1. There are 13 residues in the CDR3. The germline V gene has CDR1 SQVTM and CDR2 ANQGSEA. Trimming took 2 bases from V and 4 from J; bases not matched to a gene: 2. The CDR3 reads CSVEPGQGYGYTF. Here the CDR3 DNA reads TGCAGCGTTGAACCGGGACAGGGCTATGGCTACACCTTC. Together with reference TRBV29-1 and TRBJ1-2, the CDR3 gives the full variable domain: SAVISQKPSRDICQRGTSLTIQCQVDSQVTMMFWYRQQPGQSLTLIATANQGSEATYESGFVIDKFPISRPNLTFSTLTVSNMSPEDSSIYLCSVEPGQGYGYTFGSGTRLTVV.

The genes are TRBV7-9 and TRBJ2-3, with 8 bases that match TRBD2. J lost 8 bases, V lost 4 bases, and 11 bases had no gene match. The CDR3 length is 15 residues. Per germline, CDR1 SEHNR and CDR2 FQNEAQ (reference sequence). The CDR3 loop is CASSSGLVGRGTQYF. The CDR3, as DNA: TGTGCCAGCAGCTCGGGACTAGTTGGACGGGGTACGCAGTATTTT.

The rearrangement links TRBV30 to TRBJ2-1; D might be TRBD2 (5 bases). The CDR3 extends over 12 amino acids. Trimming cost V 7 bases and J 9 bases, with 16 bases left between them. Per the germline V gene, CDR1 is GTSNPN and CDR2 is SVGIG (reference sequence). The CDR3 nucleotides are TGTGCCTTCTTAGACTCCCGGGGTGAGCAGTTCTTC. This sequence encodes CAFLDSRGEQFF.

The chain's CDR3 is CASSLEVGGSETQYF. The CDR3 DNA reads TGTGCCAGCAGCTTAGAGGTCGGGGGTTCAGAGACCCAGTACTTC. The chain combines TRBV11-2 with TRBJ2-5; D perhaps matches TRBD2 (6 bases). The CDR3 runs 15 residues. Germline V gene sequence: CDR1 SGHAT, CDR2 FQNNGV. Trimming removed 0 bases at V and 4 bases at J, with 12 bases between.

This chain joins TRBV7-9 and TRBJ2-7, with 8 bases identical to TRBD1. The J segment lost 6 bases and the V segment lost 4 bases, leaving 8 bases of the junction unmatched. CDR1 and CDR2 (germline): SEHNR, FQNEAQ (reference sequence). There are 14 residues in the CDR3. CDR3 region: CASSSRDRLSEQYF. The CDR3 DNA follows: TGTGCCAGCAGCTCCCGGGACAGGTTGAGCGAGCAGTACTTC.

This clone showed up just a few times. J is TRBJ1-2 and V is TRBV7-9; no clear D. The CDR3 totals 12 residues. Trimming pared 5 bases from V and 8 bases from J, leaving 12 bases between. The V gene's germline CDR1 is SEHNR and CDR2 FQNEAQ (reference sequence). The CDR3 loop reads CASSPQSRGYTF. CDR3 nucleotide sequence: TGTGCCAGCAGCCCTCAAAGCCGGGGCTACACCTTC.

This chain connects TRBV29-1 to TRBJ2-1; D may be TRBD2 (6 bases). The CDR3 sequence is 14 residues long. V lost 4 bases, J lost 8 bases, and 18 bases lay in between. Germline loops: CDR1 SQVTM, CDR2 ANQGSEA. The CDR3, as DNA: TGCAGCGTTGTCCCCCTCGGAGGGGTGGATGAGCAGTTCTTC. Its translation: CSVVPLGGVDEQFF.

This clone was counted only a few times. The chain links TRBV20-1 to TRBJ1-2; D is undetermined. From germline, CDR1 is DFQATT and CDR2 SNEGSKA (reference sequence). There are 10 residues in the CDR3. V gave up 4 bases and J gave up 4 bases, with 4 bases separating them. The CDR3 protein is CSAIVYGYTF. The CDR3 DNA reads TGCAGTGCTATAGTCTATGGCTACACCTTC.

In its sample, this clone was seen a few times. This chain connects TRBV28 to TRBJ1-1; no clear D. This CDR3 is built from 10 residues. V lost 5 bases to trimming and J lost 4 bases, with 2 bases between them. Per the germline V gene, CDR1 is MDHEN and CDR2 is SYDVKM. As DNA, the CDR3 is TGTGCCAGCAGTGCCACTGAAGCTTTCTTT. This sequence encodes CASSATEAFF. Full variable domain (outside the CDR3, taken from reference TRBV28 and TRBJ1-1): DVKVTQSSRYLVKRTGEKVFLECVQDMDHENMFWYRQDPGLGLRLIYFSYDVKMKEKGDIPEGYSVSREKKERFSLILESASTNQTSMYLCASSATEAFFGQGTRLTVV.

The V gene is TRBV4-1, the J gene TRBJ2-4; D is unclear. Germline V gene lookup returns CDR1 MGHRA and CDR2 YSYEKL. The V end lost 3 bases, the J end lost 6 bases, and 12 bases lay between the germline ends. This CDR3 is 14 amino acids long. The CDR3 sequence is CASSQTLLVNIQYF. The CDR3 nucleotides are TGCGCCAGCAGCCAGACCCTTCTCGTAAACATTCAGTACTTC.

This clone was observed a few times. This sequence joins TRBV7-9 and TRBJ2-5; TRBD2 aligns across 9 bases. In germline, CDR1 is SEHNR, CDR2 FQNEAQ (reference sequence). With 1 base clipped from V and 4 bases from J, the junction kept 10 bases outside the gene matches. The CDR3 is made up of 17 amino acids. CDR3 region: CASSLVLIVAGAETQYF. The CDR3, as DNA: TGTGCCAGCAGCTTAGTACTAATCGTAGCGGGAGCAGAGACCCAGTACTTC.

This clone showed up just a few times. DNA for the CDR3: TGTGCCAGCAGTGCCAGGGGCTCAGGAGAGACCCAGTACTTC. This encodes CASSARGSGETQYF. This chain links TRBV28 with TRBJ2-5, with a possible D match to TRBD1 (6 bases). The V end was cut by 5 bases, the J end by 4 bases, with 14 bases between. The germline V gene has CDR1 MDHEN and CDR2 SYDVKM. CDR3 length: 14 amino acids.

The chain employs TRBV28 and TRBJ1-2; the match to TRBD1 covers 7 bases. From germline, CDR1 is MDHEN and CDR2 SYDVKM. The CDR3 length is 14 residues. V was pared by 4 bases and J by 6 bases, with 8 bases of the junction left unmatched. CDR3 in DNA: TGTGCCAGCAGTTACAGGGGTCACGGCGATGGCTACACCTTC. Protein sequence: CASSYRGHGDGYTF.

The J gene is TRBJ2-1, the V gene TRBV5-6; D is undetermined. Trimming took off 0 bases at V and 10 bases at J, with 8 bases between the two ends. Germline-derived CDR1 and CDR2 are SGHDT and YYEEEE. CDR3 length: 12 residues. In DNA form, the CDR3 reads TGTGCCAGCAGCTTGGGGCCTATCGAGCAGTTCTTC. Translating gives CASSLGPIEQFF.

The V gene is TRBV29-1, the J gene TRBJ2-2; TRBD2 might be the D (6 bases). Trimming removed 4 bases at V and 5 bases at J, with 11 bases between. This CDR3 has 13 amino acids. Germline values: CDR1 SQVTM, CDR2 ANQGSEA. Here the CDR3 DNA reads TGCAGCGTTGGAACCGGGGGAACCGGGGAGCTGTTTTTT. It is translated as CSVGTGGTGELFF.

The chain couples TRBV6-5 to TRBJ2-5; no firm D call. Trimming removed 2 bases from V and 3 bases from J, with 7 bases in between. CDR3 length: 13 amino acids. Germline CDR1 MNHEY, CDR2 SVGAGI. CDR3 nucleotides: TGTGCCAGCAGTTACAGGTCGGAAGAGACCCAGTACTTC. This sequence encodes CASSYRSEETQYF.

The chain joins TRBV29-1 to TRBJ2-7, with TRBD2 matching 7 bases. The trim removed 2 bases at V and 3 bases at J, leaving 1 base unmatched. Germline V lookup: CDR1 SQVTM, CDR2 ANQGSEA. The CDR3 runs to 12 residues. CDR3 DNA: TGCAGCGTTGAAAGGGAGGGCTACGAGCAGTACTTC. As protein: CSVEREGYEQYF.

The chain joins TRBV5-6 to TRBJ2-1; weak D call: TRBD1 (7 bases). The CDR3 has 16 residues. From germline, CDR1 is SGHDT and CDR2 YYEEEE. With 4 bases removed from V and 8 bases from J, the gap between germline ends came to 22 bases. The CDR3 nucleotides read TGTGCCAGCAGCCTTAACAGGGGAGTGGGAGGTCATGAGCAGTTCTTC. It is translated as CASSLNRGVGGHEQFF. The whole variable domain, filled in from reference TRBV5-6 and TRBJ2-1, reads DAGVTQSPTHLIKTRGQQVTLRCSPKSGHDTVSWYQQALGQGPQFIFQYYEEEERQRGNFPDRFSGHQFPNYSSELNVNALLLGDSALYLCASSLNRGVGGHEQFFGPGTRLTVL.

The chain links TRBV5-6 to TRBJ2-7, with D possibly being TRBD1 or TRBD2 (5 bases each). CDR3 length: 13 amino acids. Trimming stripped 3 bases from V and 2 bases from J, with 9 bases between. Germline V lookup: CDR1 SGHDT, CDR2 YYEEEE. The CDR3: CASSWGSTYEQYF. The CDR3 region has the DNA TGTGCCAGCAGCTGGGGGTCGACCTACGAGCAGTACTTC.

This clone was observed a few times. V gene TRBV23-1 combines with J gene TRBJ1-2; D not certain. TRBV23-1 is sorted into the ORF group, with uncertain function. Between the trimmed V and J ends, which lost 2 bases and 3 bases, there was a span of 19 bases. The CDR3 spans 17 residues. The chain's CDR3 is CASSQRKGAAQDYGYTF. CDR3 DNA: TGCGCCAGCAGTCAAAGGAAGGGCGCAGCCCAGGACTATGGCTACACCTTC.

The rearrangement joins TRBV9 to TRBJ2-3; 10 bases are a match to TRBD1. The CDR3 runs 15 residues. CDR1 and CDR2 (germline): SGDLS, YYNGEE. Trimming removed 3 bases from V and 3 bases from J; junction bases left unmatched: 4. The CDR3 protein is CASSGGTGVTDTQYF. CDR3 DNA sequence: TGTGCCAGCAGCGGCGGGACAGGGGTGACAGATACGCAGTATTTT.